These T cell receptor beta chains were read from a single sample in a study of T cell responses to AZD1222 COVID-19 vaccine. Produced via immunoSEQ multiplex PCR; TCRdb's table is partial and in-frame only. The table includes 120,000 or so clones, over 75% detected once. The sample here was peripheral blood, taken 28 days after the second dose of the MenACWY control vaccine. These receptors all come from an adult who received the MenACWY meningococcal vaccine as a control. Each CDR3 is given with its conserved first and last residue. Fields, in order: V gene, D gene, clone size, J gene, CDR3 DNA, CDR3 protein. D genes are given only for firm matches. Clone size, where shown, is once, few, many, or a class for clones that have expanded.

V gene: TRBV28; D gene: -; clone size: -; J gene: TRBJ1-3; CDR3 DNA: TGTGCCAGCAGTTCCATGAGGCGGTCTGGAAACACCATATATTTT; CDR3 protein: CASSSMRRSGNTIYF
V gene: TRBV7-9; D gene: -; clone size: -; J gene: TRBJ2-6; CDR3 DNA: TGTGCCAGCAGCCTCCTCAGGGGAGCCAACGTCCTGACTTTC; CDR3 protein: CASSLLRGANVLTF
V gene: TRBV24-1; D gene: -; clone size: -; J gene: TRBJ2-5; CDR3 DNA: TGTGCCACCAGTGATTTAAACGCGGAGACCCAGTACTTC; CDR3 protein: CATSDLNAETQYF
V gene: TRBV28; D gene: -; clone size: -; J gene: TRBJ2-4; CDR3 DNA: TGTGCCAGCAGTCCCCCCCACCCCCAATACCATGGCCAAAACATTCAGTACTTC; CDR3 protein: CASSPPHPQYHGQNIQYF
V gene: TRBV9; D gene: TRBD2; clone size: -; J gene: TRBJ2-5; CDR3 DNA: TGTGCCAGCAGCGACCCAGCTAGCGGGGGGTTCGGGGAGACCCAGTACTTC; CDR3 protein: CASSDPASGGFGETQYF
V gene: TRBV7-2; D gene: -; clone size: -; J gene: TRBJ1-5; CDR3 DNA: TGTGCCAGCAGCTTAGCGGAGGCAGCATATAGCAATCAGCCCCAGCATTTT; CDR3 protein: CASSLAEAAYSNQPQHF
V gene: TRBV19; D gene: -; clone size: -; J gene: TRBJ1-5; CDR3 DNA: TGTGCCAGTAGTAAATGGGGGGCGGATCAGCCCCAGCATTTT; CDR3 protein: CASSKWGADQPQHF
V gene: TRBV9; D gene: TRBD1; clone size: -; J gene: TRBJ1-6; CDR3 DNA: TGTGCCAGCAGCCCCCGGACAGGGGGCGGTTCACCCCTCCACTTT; CDR3 protein: CASSPRTGGGSPLHF
V gene: TRBV27; D gene: TRBD1; clone size: -; J gene: TRBJ1-2; CDR3 DNA: TGTGCCAGCAGCCCTGACAGGGCTGGGGACTATGGCTACACCTTC; CDR3 protein: CASSPDRAGDYGYTF
V gene: TRBV19; D gene: TRBD1; clone size: -; J gene: TRBJ2-1; CDR3 DNA: TGTGCCAGTAGTCCGGGGCAGGGGGCGAATGAGCAGTTCTTC; CDR3 protein: CASSPGQGANEQFF
V gene: TRBV7-3; D gene: TRBD2; clone size: -; J gene: TRBJ2-1; CDR3 DNA: TGTGCCAGCAGCTTAAGACAGGGACTAGCGGGAGGGCCGAGCTCCTACAATGAGCAGTTCTTC; CDR3 protein: CASSLRQGLAGGPSSYNEQFF
V gene: TRBV28; D gene: -; clone size: once; J gene: TRBJ1-5; CDR3 DNA: TGTGCCAGCAGTTCGCCGGCGGGGAATCAGCCCCAGCATTTT; CDR3 protein: CASSSPAGNQPQHF
V gene: TRBV4-1; D gene: -; clone size: -; J gene: TRBJ1-1; CDR3 DNA: TGCGCCAGCAGCCACGAGATGGACAGATACACTGAAGCTTTCTTT; CDR3 protein: CASSHEMDRYTEAFF
V gene: TRBV4-1; D gene: -; clone size: -; J gene: TRBJ2-5; CDR3 DNA: TGCGCCAGCAGCCAGTCCCTGGTGGAGACCCAGTACTTC; CDR3 protein: CASSQSLVETQYF
V gene: TRBV7-3; D gene: -; clone size: -; J gene: TRBJ1-1; CDR3 DNA: TGTGCCAGCAGCTTAACTCCAGTGAACACTGAAGCTTTCTTT; CDR3 protein: CASSLTPVNTEAFF
V gene: TRBV6-5; D gene: -; clone size: once; J gene: TRBJ1-2; CDR3 DNA: TGTGCCAGCAGTTACGTAGGCAGGGTTGATGGCTACACCTTC; CDR3 protein: CASSYVGRVDGYTF
V gene: TRBV27; D gene: -; clone size: -; J gene: TRBJ2-2; CDR3 DNA: TGTGCCAGCAGTTTATCGGGCACCGGGGAGCTGTTTTTT; CDR3 protein: CASSLSGTGELFF
V gene: TRBV7-8; D gene: -; clone size: -; J gene: TRBJ1-1; CDR3 DNA: TGTGCCAGCACCTTGGGACTCTTCGGCACTGAAGCTTTCTTT; CDR3 protein: CASTLGLFGTEAFF
V gene: TRBV7-9; D gene: TRBD1; clone size: -; J gene: TRBJ1-4; CDR3 DNA: TGTGCCAGCAGCTCCACAGGGGAATTCAATGAAAAACTGTTTTTT; CDR3 protein: CASSSTGEFNEKLFF
V gene: TRBV5-1; D gene: -; clone size: few; J gene: TRBJ1-4; CDR3 DNA: TGCGCCAGCAGCTTGGACTGGGGGCCTTTTGAAAAACTGTTTTTT; CDR3 protein: CASSLDWGPFEKLFF
V gene: TRBV18; D gene: -; clone size: -; J gene: TRBJ1-2; CDR3 DNA: TGTGCCAGCTCACCCGAATCCCAGATCTATGGCTACACCTTC; CDR3 protein: CASSPESQIYGYTF
V gene: TRBV29-1; D gene: -; clone size: -; J gene: TRBJ1-2; CDR3 DNA: TGCAGCGCTCTTTGGGGGGTGACAACTGGCTACACCTTC; CDR3 protein: CSALWGVTTGYTF
V gene: TRBV28; D gene: -; clone size: -; J gene: TRBJ2-7; CDR3 DNA: TGTGCCAGCAGTTTATTAATCGGTGAGCAGTACTTC; CDR3 protein: CASSLLIGEQYF
V gene: TRBV6-4; D gene: -; clone size: -; J gene: TRBJ2-2; CDR3 DNA: TGTGCCAGCAGTGATGGTTTGTTAGCGAACACCGGGGAGCTGTTTTTT; CDR3 protein: CASSDGLLANTGELFF
V gene: TRBV20-1; D gene: TRBD2; clone size: once; J gene: TRBJ2-3; CDR3 DNA: TGCAGTGCTAGTAAGACTAGCGGGAGGGGGGGAGATACGCAGTATTTT; CDR3 protein: CSASKTSGRGGDTQYF
V gene: TRBV5-6; D gene: -; clone size: -; J gene: TRBJ2-7; CDR3 DNA: TGTGCCAGCAGCTTGCAAGCCGGGGGTGGTTCCTACGAGCAGTACTTC; CDR3 protein: CASSLQAGGGSYEQYF
V gene: TRBV13; D gene: -; clone size: -; J gene: TRBJ1-4; CDR3 DNA: TGTGCCAGCAGCTTAGGTTTTCAAGTGGCAGGGAATGAAAAACTGTTTTTT; CDR3 protein: CASSLGFQVAGNEKLFF
V gene: TRBV6-1; D gene: -; clone size: -; J gene: TRBJ1-1; CDR3 DNA: TGTGCCAGCAGTAAAGACAGAGATATCATGAACACTGAAGCTTTCTTT; CDR3 protein: CASSKDRDIMNTEAFF
V gene: TRBV7-8; D gene: TRBD2; clone size: -; J gene: TRBJ2-1; CDR3 DNA: TGTGCCAGCAGCCACGGGGGGAGGGGCTCCTACAATGAGCAGTTCTTC; CDR3 protein: CASSHGGRGSYNEQFF
V gene: TRBV5-4; D gene: -; clone size: -; J gene: TRBJ2-5; CDR3 DNA: TGTGCCAGCTCAAGGGGTCAAGAGACCCAGTACTTC; CDR3 protein: CASSRGQETQYF
V gene: TRBV4-1; D gene: -; clone size: -; J gene: TRBJ1-2; CDR3 DNA: TGCGCCAGCAGCCAAGGACAGAGCAATGACTATGGCTACACCTTC; CDR3 protein: CASSQGQSNDYGYTF
V gene: TRBV7-2; D gene: -; clone size: once; J gene: TRBJ2-7; CDR3 DNA: TGTGCCAGCAGCTTAGAGGGCAGGGGATCTGCCTACGAGCAGTACTTC; CDR3 protein: CASSLEGRGSAYEQYF
V gene: TRBV7-9; D gene: TRBD1; clone size: -; J gene: TRBJ2-2; CDR3 DNA: TGTGCCAGCAGACATCCGGGACAGCGTAACACCGGGGAGCTGTTTTTT; CDR3 protein: CASRHPGQRNTGELFF